What follows are 9 T cell receptor beta chains derived from one specimen sequenced in a study of T cell changes during pregnancy in multiple sclerosis. Generated by immunoSEQ multiplex PCR, the TCRdb table keeps only in-frame clones and is missing some. This table has 75,000 to 80,000 clones, about nine tenths appearing once. The source was peripheral blood, collected before pregnancy. The receptors derive from a female donor with multiple sclerosis, enrolled in a pregnancy study.

The rearrangement uses TRBV29-1 and TRBJ2-1, with D perhaps TRBD2 (5 bases). CDR1 is SQVTM, CDR2 ANQGSEA, per germline. Deletions cut 0 bases from V and 8 bases from J, with 8 bases between. The CDR3 length is 12 residues. CDR3 in amino acids: CSVEDRGDEQFF. CDR3 DNA: TGCAGCGTTGAAGATCGGGGTGATGAGCAGTTCTTC.

The chain is built from TRBV5-1 and TRBJ1-2, with a tentative D call TRBD1 (6 bases). The CDR3 has 15 residues. V was trimmed by 5 bases and J by 4 bases, leaving 18 bases between them. Per germline, CDR1 SGHRS and CDR2 YFSETQ. CDR3: CASSARGGPGYGYTF. The CDR3 DNA reads as TGCGCCAGCAGTGCCCGGGGGGGGCCCGGCTATGGCTACACCTTC.

The chain uses TRBV6-1 and TRBJ1-5, with a tentative D call TRBD1 (5 bases). CDR3 length equals 16 residues. Trimming removed 1 base at V and 0 bases at J, with 10 bases between. CDR1 MNHNS and CDR2 SASEGT come from the germline V gene. CDR3 in amino acids: CASSEVGHLSNQPQHF. Written as DNA, the CDR3 is TGTGCCAGCAGTGAAGTAGGACACCTTAGCAATCAGCCCCAGCATTTT.

V usage is TRBV28 and J usage is TRBJ1-5; the match to TRBD1 covers 7 bases. The CDR3 consists of 15 residues. Germline V gene sequence: CDR1 MDHEN, CDR2 SYDVKM. V gave up 6 bases and J gave up 2 bases; unmatched junction bases: 7. CDR3 coding DNA: TGTGCCAGCAGACGACAGGGATTCGGCAATCAGCCCCAGCATTTT. It encodes CASRRQGFGNQPQHF.

V usage is TRBV29-1 and J usage is TRBJ2-2; D is perhaps TRBD2 (6 bases). Germline-derived CDR1 and CDR2 are SQVTM and ANQGSEA. The CDR3 is made up of 15 amino acids. Trimming cost V 4 bases and J 0 bases, with 12 bases left between them. The CDR3 nucleotides are TGCAGCGTTGTAATGCGGGGATCGAACACCGGGGAGCTGTTTTTT. Translation gives CSVVMRGSNTGELFF.

The chain combines TRBV19 with TRBJ1-1; no firm D call. The V and J ends lost 10 bases and 0 bases respectively, with 12 bases between them. There are 13 residues in the CDR3. Germline CDR1 is LNHDA and CDR2 is SQIVND (reference sequence). The CDR3 DNA reads TGTGCCACCAACAGCTTTATGAACACTGAAGCTTTCTTT. Protein product: CATNSFMNTEAFF. Drawing the rest from reference TRBV19 and TRBJ1-1, the complete variable domain is DGGITQSPKYLFRKEGQNVTLSCEQNLNHDAMYWYRQDPGQGLRLIYYSQIVNDFQKGDIAEGYSVSREKKESFPLTVTSAQKNPTAFYLCATNSFMNTEAFFGQGTRLTVV.

The V call is TRBV27, the J call TRBJ2-2; TRBD2 matches 7 bases. CDR1 MNHEY and CDR2 SMNVEV come from the germline V gene (reference sequence). The CDR3 is 19 residues long. Losses at the gene ends were 8 bases for V and 4 bases for J; bases not matched to a gene: 22. The CDR3 coding sequence is TGTGCCAGCTTGTCGGGATATGATATGGGACCGGGGGGCACCGGGGAGCTGTTTTTT. Its protein is CASLSGYDMGPGGTGELFF.

The rearrangement links TRBV5-4 to TRBJ1-3, with unresolved D. The germline CDR1 and CDR2 sequences are SGHNT and YYREEE (reference sequence). This CDR3 has 16 residues. V lost 0 bases and J lost 0, with 10 bases in between. Here the CDR3 reads CASSLASGSSGNTIYF. CDR3 coding DNA: TGTGCCAGCAGCTTGGCCTCGGGAAGCTCTGGAAACACCATATATTTT.

The rearrangement joins TRBV7-9 to TRBJ2-1; tentative D call: TRBD1 (6 bases). Between the trimmed V and J ends, which lost 2 bases and 4 bases, there was a span of 15 bases. Germline V gene sequence: CDR1 SEHNR, CDR2 FQNEAQ (reference sequence). The CDR3 contains 16 residues. The CDR3 protein is CASSLSEGVPYNEQFF. The CDR3 coding sequence is TGTGCCAGCAGCTTAAGTGAGGGGGTGCCGTACAATGAGCAGTTCTTC. Filled out from reference TRBV7-9 and TRBJ2-1, the complete variable domain reads DTGVSQNPRHKITKRGQNVTFRCDPISEHNRLYWYRQTLGQGPEFLTYFQNEAQLEKSRLLSDRFSAERPKGSFSTLEIQRTEQGDSAMYLCASSLSEGVPYNEQFFGPGTRLTVL.